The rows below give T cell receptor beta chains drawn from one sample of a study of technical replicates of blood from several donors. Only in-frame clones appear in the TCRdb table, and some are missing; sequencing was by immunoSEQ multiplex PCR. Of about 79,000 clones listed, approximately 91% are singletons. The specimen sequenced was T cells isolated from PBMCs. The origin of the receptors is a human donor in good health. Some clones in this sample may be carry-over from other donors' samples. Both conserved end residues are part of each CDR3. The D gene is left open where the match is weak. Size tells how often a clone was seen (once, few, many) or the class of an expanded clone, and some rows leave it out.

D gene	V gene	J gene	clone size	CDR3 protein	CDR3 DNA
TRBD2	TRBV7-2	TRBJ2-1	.	CASSFLAELYNEQFF	TGTGCCAGCAGCTTCCTAGCGGAACTTTACAATGAGCAGTTCTTC
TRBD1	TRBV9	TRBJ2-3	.	CASSLQGGYGADTQYF	TGTGCCAGCAGCTTACAGGGGGGATACGGGGCAGATACGCAGTATTTT
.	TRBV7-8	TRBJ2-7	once	CASSLRDSNHEQYF	TGTGCCAGCAGCTTGCGCGACTCCAACCACGAGCAGTACTTC
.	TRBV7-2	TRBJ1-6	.	CASSLVPGANSPLHF	TGTGCCAGCAGCTTAGTACCAGGGGCTAATTCACCCCTCCACTTT
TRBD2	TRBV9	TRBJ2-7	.	CASSPRLAAYEQYF	TGTGCCAGCAGCCCCCGACTAGCTGCCTACGAGCAGTACTTC
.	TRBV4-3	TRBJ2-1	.	CASSREIGEQFF	TGCGCCAGCAGCCGGGAGATTGGTGAGCAGTTCTTC
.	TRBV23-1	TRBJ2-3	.	CAGQGAGGTDTQYF	TGCGCGGGACAAGGGGCAGGTGGAACAGATACGCAGTATTTT
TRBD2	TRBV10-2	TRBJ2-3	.	CASRGGLAGSDTQYF	TGCGCCAGCAGGGGAGGGCTAGCGGGATCAGATACGCAGTATTTT
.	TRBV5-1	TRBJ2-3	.	CASSPLIQGGADTQYF	TGCGCCAGCAGCCCCCTAATCCAGGGGGGAGCAGATACGCAGTATTTT
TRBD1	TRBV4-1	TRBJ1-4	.	CASSQSTGTGEKLFF	TGCGCCAGCAGCCAGTCAACAGGGACAGGTGAAAAACTGTTTTTT
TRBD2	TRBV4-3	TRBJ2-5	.	CASSQNSLAGGETQYF	TGCGCCAGCAGCCAAAACTCCCTAGCGGGAGGAGAGACCCAGTACTTC
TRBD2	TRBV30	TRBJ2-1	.	CAWSHSGSPYNEQFF	TGTGCCTGGAGTCACAGCGGGAGTCCCTACAATGAGCAGTTCTTC
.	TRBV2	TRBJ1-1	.	CASRRTIRTEAFF	TGTGCCAGCAGACGGACAATTCGAACTGAAGCTTTCTTT
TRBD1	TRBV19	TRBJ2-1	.	CASSQTGSYNEQFF	TGTGCCAGTAGTCAGACAGGGAGCTACAATGAGCAGTTCTTC
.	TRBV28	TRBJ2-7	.	CASSPPQKGLSYEQYF	TGTGCCAGCAGCCCACCCCAAAAGGGGCTTTCCTACGAGCAGTACTTC
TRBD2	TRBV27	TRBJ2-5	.	CASNTLAGGKTQYF	TGTGCCAGCAATACCCTAGCGGGAGGGAAGACCCAGTACTTC
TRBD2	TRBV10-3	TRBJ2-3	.	CAISVASGLFRDTQYF	TGTGCCATCAGTGTGGCTAGCGGGTTATTTCGGGATACGCAGTATTTT
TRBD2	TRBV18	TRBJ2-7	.	CASSPPRLAGGEQYF	TGTGCCAGCTCACCACCTCGTCTAGCGGGTGGAGAGCAGTACTTC
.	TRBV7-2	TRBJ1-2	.	CASSLDRVGSGYTF	TGTGCCAGCAGCTTAGACAGGGTAGGGAGTGGCTACACCTTC
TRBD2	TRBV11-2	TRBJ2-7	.	CASSYGLAGVSEQYF	TGTGCCAGCAGCTATGGACTAGCGGGAGTTAGTGAGCAGTACTTC
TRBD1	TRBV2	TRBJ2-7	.	CASPGDRGSYEQYF	TGTGCCAGCCCCGGGGACAGGGGATCCTACGAGCAGTACTTC
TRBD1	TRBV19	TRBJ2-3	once	CASSLQGQEGDTQYF	TGTGCCAGTAGTCTTCAGGGACAGGAAGGCGATACGCAGTATTTT
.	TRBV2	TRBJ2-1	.	CASSDPPLLALYEQFF	TGTGCCAGCAGTGACCCCCCTTTACTAGCTTTGTATGAGCAGTTCTTC
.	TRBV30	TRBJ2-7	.	CAWRDYKRSYEQYF	TGTGCCTGGAGGGACTACAAAAGATCCTACGAGCAGTACTTC
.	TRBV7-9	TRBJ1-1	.	CASSRGDGPNTEAFF	TGTGCCAGCAGTAGAGGAGACGGTCCCAACACTGAAGCTTTCTTT
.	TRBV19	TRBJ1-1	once	CASSIGTGSYTEAFF	TGTGCCAGTAGTATAGGAACAGGATCCTACACTGAAGCTTTCTTT
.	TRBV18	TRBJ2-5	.	CASSPPGAQETQYF	TGTGCCAGCTCACCACCAGGGGCACAAGAGACCCAGTACTTC
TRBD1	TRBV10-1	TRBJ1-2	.	CASSPGTGSGYTF	TGCGCCAGCAGTCCCGGGACAGGGTCTGGCTACACCTTC
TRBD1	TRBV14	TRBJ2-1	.	CASMGQYNEQFF	TGTGCCAGCATGGGACAGTACAATGAGCAGTTCTTC
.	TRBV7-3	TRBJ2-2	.	CASSLSRLANTGELFF	TGTGCCAGCAGCTTATCCAGACTAGCGAACACCGGGGAGCTGTTTTTT
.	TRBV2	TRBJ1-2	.	CASSAGGANYGYTF	TGTGCCAGCAGTGCAGGAGGTGCTAACTATGGCTACACCTTC
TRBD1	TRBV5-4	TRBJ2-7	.	CASSLVDRVSYEQYF	TGTGCCAGCAGCTTGGTCGACAGGGTATCCTACGAGCAGTACTTC
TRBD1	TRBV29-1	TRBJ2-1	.	CSVGQGNYNEQFF	TGCAGCGTCGGACAGGGGAATTACAATGAGCAGTTCTTC
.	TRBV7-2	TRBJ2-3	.	CASSLAASLKDTQYF	TGTGCCAGCAGCTTAGCAGCGTCGCTAAAAGATACGCAGTATTTT
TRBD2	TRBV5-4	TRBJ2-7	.	CASSETSGRVHEQYF	TGTGCCAGCAGCGAGACTAGCGGGAGGGTCCACGAGCAGTACTTC
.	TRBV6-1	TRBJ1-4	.	CASSVAVRGQGEKLFF	TGTGCCAGCAGTGTGGCAGTTCGAGGTCAGGGTGAAAAACTGTTTTTT
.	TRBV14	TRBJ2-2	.	CASSPIAGPRTGELFF	TGTGCCAGCAGCCCCATCGCGGGACCTAGAACCGGGGAGCTGTTTTTT
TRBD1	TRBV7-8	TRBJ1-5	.	CASSPRPKTGDNQPQHF	TGTGCCAGCAGCCCCCGCCCGAAGACAGGGGACAATCAGCCCCAGCATTTT
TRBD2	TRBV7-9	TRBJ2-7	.	CAGSGLAESYEQYF	TGTGCCGGCTCGGGACTAGCGGAATCCTACGAGCAGTACTTC
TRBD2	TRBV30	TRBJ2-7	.	CAYAGLAAEQYF	TGTGCCTACGCGGGACTAGCTGCCGAGCAGTACTTC
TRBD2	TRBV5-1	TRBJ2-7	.	CASSADPGLALYEQYF	TGCGCCAGCAGCGCGGACCCGGGACTAGCTCTATACGAGCAGTACTTC
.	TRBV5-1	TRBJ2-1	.	CASSVQGTYNEQFF	TGCGCCAGCAGCGTACAGGGAACCTACAATGAGCAGTTCTTC
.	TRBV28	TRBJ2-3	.	CASSLWTATTDTQYF	TGTGCCAGCAGCCTGTGGACAGCCACCACAGATACGCAGTATTTT
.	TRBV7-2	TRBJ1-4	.	CASSQGGTRSEKLFF	TGTGCCAGCAGCCAGGGCGGGACTCGTTCTGAAAAACTGTTTTTT
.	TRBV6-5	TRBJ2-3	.	CASSYSVSRSTDTQYF	TGTGCCAGCAGTTACTCGGTCTCGCGGAGCACAGATACGCAGTATTTT
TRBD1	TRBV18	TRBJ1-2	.	CASSPATGESGYTF	TGTGCCAGCTCACCAGCTACAGGGGAGAGCGGCTACACCTTC
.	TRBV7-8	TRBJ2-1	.	CASSLGGQTQFF	TGTGCCAGCAGCTTAGGCGGGCAAACGCAGTTCTTC
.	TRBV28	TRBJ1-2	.	CASSFGDGGQGYGYTF	TGTGCCAGCAGTTTTGGGGACGGGGGGCAAGGCTATGGCTACACCTTC
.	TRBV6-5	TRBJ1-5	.	CASSYSEVQPQHF	TGTGCCAGCAGTTACTCGGAGGTTCAGCCCCAGCATTTT
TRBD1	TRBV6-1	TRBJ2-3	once	CASKGQGVDTQYF	TGTGCCAGCAAAGGACAGGGGGTAGATACGCAGTATTTT
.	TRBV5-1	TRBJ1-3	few	CASSPRTERGNTIYF	TGCGCCAGCAGCCCGCGGACAGAACGTGGAAACACCATATATTTT
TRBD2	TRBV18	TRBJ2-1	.	CASSEAGGHYNEQFF	TGTGCCAGCTCCGAAGCGGGAGGGCACTACAATGAGCAGTTCTTC
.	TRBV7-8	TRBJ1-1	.	CASSAQSVNTEAFF	TGTGCCAGCAGTGCGCAATCGGTGAACACTGAAGCTTTCTTT
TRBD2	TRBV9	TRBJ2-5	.	CASSPSGRGGETQYF	TGTGCCAGCAGCCCCAGCGGGAGGGGCGGAGAGACCCAGTACTTC
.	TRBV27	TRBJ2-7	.	CASSRVLGSYEQYF	TGTGCCAGCAGCCGGGTGCTCGGATCCTACGAGCAGTACTTC
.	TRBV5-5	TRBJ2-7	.	CASSLSSGRAEQYF	TGTGCCAGCAGCTTGTCCTCCGGCAGGGCCGAGCAGTACTTC
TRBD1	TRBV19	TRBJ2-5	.	CASSTTGTGGLETQYF	TGTGCCAGTAGTACTACCGGGACAGGGGGTTTGGAGACCCAGTACTTC